Listed below are T cell receptor beta chains from one sample, sequenced in a study of shared clonotypes between healthy human individuals. Profiled with immunoSEQ multiplex PCR; TCRdb holds only in-frame clones, not every one. The table has more than 550,000 clones, less than 95% seen once. What was sequenced was memory CD8+ T cells from PBMCs. Receptors were obtained from a man aged 18 to 35 in good health. Some clones in this sample may be carry-over from other donors' samples. The CDR3 runs from the conserved cysteine through the conserved F or W. D genes are given only for firm matches.

v_gene: TRBV7-8
d_gene: .
CDR3aa: CASSPGSYEQYF

v_gene: TRBV16
d_gene: TRBD2
CDR3aa: CASSQLMGGYSYQETQYF

v_gene: TRBV9
d_gene: .
CDR3aa: CASSAPGTPNYGYTF

v_gene: TRBV5-1
d_gene: .
CDR3aa: CASSGTELGSFYNEQFF

v_gene: TRBV5-1
d_gene: .
CDR3aa: CASSSGDGRLPSTSQVASTDTQYF

v_gene: TRBV19
d_gene: .
CDR3aa: CASSIWTENEKLFF

v_gene: TRBV2
d_gene: .
CDR3aa: CASSENTGRGYEQYF

v_gene: TRBV5-1
d_gene: .
CDR3aa: CASSWGVFNALYNEQFF

v_gene: TRBV11-2
d_gene: TRBD1
CDR3aa: CASIPTGQGPYEQYF

v_gene: TRBV11-2
d_gene: .
CDR3aa: CASSLTGWNTGELFF

v_gene: TRBV28
d_gene: .
CDR3aa: CASSPEYYNEQFF

v_gene: TRBV18
d_gene: .
CDR3aa: CASSPQERETGELFF

v_gene: TRBV9
d_gene: .
CDR3aa: CASSVVEEETQYF

v_gene: TRBV4-3
d_gene: .
CDR3aa: CASSLATGTHREQFF

v_gene: TRBV13
d_gene: .
CDR3aa: CASGDYNEQFF

v_gene: TRBV7-9
d_gene: TRBD2
CDR3aa: CASSLPSGLFYEQYF

v_gene: TRBV28
d_gene: .
CDR3aa: CASSPIRGLTFF

v_gene: TRBV2
d_gene: .
CDR3aa: CASHQGQGISTDTQYF

v_gene: TRBV28
d_gene: .
CDR3aa: CASGPHIRWYGYTF

v_gene: TRBV7-9
d_gene: .
CDR3aa: CATSKSVGFYNEQFF

v_gene: TRBV27
d_gene: TRBD1
CDR3aa: CASSLLDRAYEQYF